The 21 T cell receptor beta chains in this list originate from one sample, sequenced in a study of blood T cell repertoires in COVID-19. Sequenced by immunoSEQ multiplex PCR; TCRdb stores in-frame clones only, minus some. This sample has tens of thousands of clones; around 79% occur once, and the top ten carry about 17%. The sample was peripheral blood. These receptors came from a man between 60 and 75 years old with acute or convalescent COVID-19.

The rearrangement joins TRBV28 to TRBJ1-2, with a tentative D call TRBD1 (5 bases). From germline, CDR1 is MDHEN and CDR2 SYDVKM. This CDR3 is built from 14 residues. V was trimmed by 6 bases and J by 4 bases, leaving 15 bases between them. The CDR3 is CASSSTGTSYGYTF. In nucleotides, the CDR3 is TGTGCCAGCAGCTCAACAGGAACCTCCTATGGCTACACCTTC.

This chain connects TRBV3-1 (or the pseudogene TRBV3-2) to TRBJ1-2, with D perhaps matching TRBD1 (5 bases). Germline lookup yields CDR1 LGHDT and CDR2 YNNKEL (reference sequence). The CDR3 extends over 15 amino acids. The V and J ends lost 4 bases and 4 bases respectively, with 16 bases between them. The CDR3 sequence is CASSPPGAGSYGYTF. The CDR3 DNA is TGTGCCAGCAGCCCCCCTGGGGCAGGATCCTATGGCTACACCTTC.

The genes are TRBV20-1 and TRBJ1-2; no clear D gene. The CDR3 extends over 11 amino acids. Trimming cost V 6 bases and J 6 bases, with 11 bases left between them. Germline values: CDR1 DFQATT, CDR2 SNEGSKA (reference sequence). CDR3 sequence (DNA): TGCAGTGCCCCCCGGGAAGATGGCTACACCTTC. Its protein product is CSAPREDGYTF.

V and J are TRBV5-8 and TRBJ1-2, with 7 bases matching TRBD1. V dropped 3 bases and J dropped 4; count of bases not matched to a gene: 6. This CDR3 has 14 amino acids. Germline CDR1 reads SGHTS; CDR2 reads YDEGEE. CDR3 in DNA: TGTGCCAGCAGCTCAGACAGGGACGGCTATGGCTACACCTTC. This sequence encodes CASSSDRDGYGYTF.

V is TRBV6-1 and J is TRBJ2-7, with 9 bases matching TRBD1. V shed 2 bases, J shed 6 bases, and the junction held 5 bases outside the gene matches. Germline-derived CDR1 and CDR2 are MNHNS and SASEGT. CDR3 length equals 14 residues. This CDR3 is CASSEQGQGSEQYF. In nucleotides, the CDR3 is TGTGCCAGCAGTGAACAGGGACAGGGAAGCGAGCAGTACTTC.

The J gene is TRBJ1-1, the V gene TRBV19, with TRBD1 matching over 9 bases. This CDR3 is built from 16 residues. Germline CDR1 reads LNHDA; CDR2 reads SQIVND (reference sequence). V was pared by 4 bases and J by 3 bases, with 9 bases of the junction left unmatched. The CDR3 nucleotides read TGTGCCAGTAGTACCCGGGACAGGGAATTCGACACTGAAGCTTTCTTT. Translating gives CASSTRDREFDTEAFF.

The rearrangement uses TRBV7-6 and TRBJ2-2, with D uncertain. CDR1 and CDR2 from the germline V gene are SGHVS and FNYEAQ. This CDR3 spans 13 amino acids. Trimming left V 2 bases short and J 2 bases short, with 3 bases between. CDR3 DNA sequence: TGTGCCAGCAGCTTATCTAACACCGGGGAGCTGTTTTTT. Encoded protein: CASSLSNTGELFF.

This clone was counted only a few times. This rearrangement joins TRBV6-1 to TRBJ2-3; 10 bases agree with TRBD2. Germline CDR1 MNHNS, CDR2 SASEGT. V lost 3 bases and J lost 4; bases outside the gene matches: 4. This CDR3 contains 15 residues. The CDR3, as DNA: TGTGCCAGCAGTGAGAGCGGGGGGGCGCCAGATACGCAGTATTTT. Its protein is CASSESGGAPDTQYF.

This rearrangement joins TRBV5-1 to TRBJ1-1, with 10 bases that match TRBD1. Per germline, CDR1 SGHRS and CDR2 YFSETQ. This CDR3 is 15 amino acids long. Trimming at V came to 4 bases and at J to 2 bases, leaving 5 bases not matched to a gene. CDR3 sequence reads: CASSNRDRGNTEAFF. The DNA for the CDR3 is TGCGCCAGCAGCAACCGGGACAGGGGAAACACTGAAGCTTTCTTT.

The V and J genes are TRBV4-1 and TRBJ2-6; D is perhaps TRBD2 (6 bases). CDR1 is MGHRA, CDR2 YSYEKL, per germline. The germline V and J ends were trimmed by 3 bases and 3 bases, with 27 bases remaining between them. This CDR3 comprises 21 residues. Written as DNA, the CDR3 is TGCGCCAGCAGCCAGACACCGTTTTCCGGGACCCTCGGGGGTGGGGCCAACGTCCTGACTTTC. Translating gives CASSQTPFSGTLGGGANVLTF.

The chain uses TRBV4-1 and TRBJ2-6; tentatively, D is TRBD1 (8 bases). The V gene's germline CDR1 is MGHRA and CDR2 YSYEKL. Trimming shortened V by 1 base and J by 0 bases, and 16 bases separated the two germline ends. The CDR3 loop spans 19 amino acids. CDR3 sequence: CASSQVGQGGDSGANVLTF. DNA for the CDR3: TGCGCCAGCAGCCAAGTAGGACAGGGAGGGGACTCTGGGGCCAACGTCCTGACTTTC.

The chain has TRBV4-2 and TRBJ2-1, with 10 bases fitting TRBD2. The germline gives CDR1 LGHNA, CDR2 YNFKEQ. Germline trimming cut 0 bases from V and 6 bases from J; bases unmatched to any gene: 8. CDR3 size: 17 residues. The CDR3 DNA sequence: TGTGCCAGCAGCCAAGATCGGCGTAGCGGGGGGTTCAATGAGCAGTTCTTC. Protein sequence: CASSQDRRSGGFNEQFF.

The V and J genes are TRBV7-2 and TRBJ1-1; D gene unclear. Trimming removed 8 bases from V and 0 bases from J, with 16 bases in between. Germline assignment: CDR1 SGHTA and CDR2 FQGNSA. CDR3 length: 15 amino acids. CDR3 coding DNA: TGTGCCAGCGTTTCGCAGACACTGTTGAACACTGAAGCTTTCTTT. Amino acids: CASVSQTLLNTEAFF. Full variable domain (remainder filled in from reference TRBV7-2 and TRBJ1-1): GAGVSQSPSNKVTEKGKDVELRCDPISGHTALYWYRQSLGQGLEFLIYFQGNSAPDKSGLPSDRFSAERTGGSVSTLTIQRTQQEDSAVYLCASVSQTLLNTEAFFGQGTRLTVV.

The chain couples TRBV6-5 to TRBJ2-1; perhaps TRBD1 as D (5 bases). In germline, CDR1 is MNHEY, CDR2 SVGAGI. The CDR3 runs to 13 residues. V was pared by 5 bases and J by 4 bases, with 9 bases between. For the CDR3, the DNA is TGTGCCAGCAGTCCCGACAGTTACAATGAGCAGTTCTTC. It translates to CASSPDSYNEQFF.

This chain uses TRBV6-5 with TRBJ1-6; D is uncertain. Germline values: CDR1 MNHEY, CDR2 SVGAGI. Deletions cut 6 bases from V and 7 bases from J, with 10 bases between. This CDR3 contains 13 residues. The CDR3 sequence is CASSPGVNSPLHF. The CDR3 nucleotides are TGTGCCAGCAGCCCCGGGGTCAATTCACCCCTCCACTTT.

The chain couples TRBV18 to TRBJ2-7, with TRBD2 as a possible D gene (5 bases). CDR1 is KGHSH, CDR2 LQKENI, per germline. The CDR3 totals 17 residues. Trimming pared 4 bases from V and 2 bases from J, leaving 21 bases between. In DNA form, the CDR3 reads TGTGCCAGCTCACGGGGTAGCGCGGTGATGGTACCCTACGAGCAGTACTTC. Translating it yields CASSRGSAVMVPYEQYF. The whole variable domain, filled in from reference TRBV18 and TRBJ2-7, reads NAGVMQNPRHLVRRRGQEARLRCSPMKGHSHVYWYRQLPEEGLKFMVYLQKENIIDESGMPKERFSAEFPKEGPSILRIQQVVRGDSAAYFCASSRGSAVMVPYEQYFGPGTRLTVT.

The chain combines TRBV6-2 or TRBV6-3 with TRBJ1-1; D might be TRBD1 (6 bases). The CDR3 has 14 amino acids. Germline CDR1 is MNHEY and CDR2 is SVGEGT. V dropped 7 bases and J dropped 1 base, with 13 bases sitting between them. Here the CDR3 reads CASTPLGQNTEAFF. CDR3 nucleotide sequence: TGTGCCAGCACCCCTCTGGGACAGAACACTGAAGCTTTCTTT.

The rearrangement links TRBV24-1 to TRBJ2-3; TRBD1 matches at 9 bases. Germline lookup yields CDR1 KGHDR and CDR2 SFDVKD. The length of the CDR3 is 15 residues. V lost 4 bases, J lost 4 bases, and 5 bases stayed unmatched. The chain's CDR3 is CATSDTGQGADTQYF. The CDR3 DNA follows: TGTGCCACCAGTGACACGGGACAGGGCGCAGATACGCAGTATTTT.

The rearrangement uses TRBV19 and TRBJ1-1; D might be TRBD1 (5 bases). With 3 bases removed from V and 5 bases from J, the gap between germline ends came to 10 bases. The CDR3 is 13 residues long. The V gene's germline CDR1 is LNHDA and CDR2 SQIVND (reference sequence). The CDR3 nucleotides read TGTGCCAGTAGTATCCAGGGAAGGACTGAAGCTTTCTTT. It encodes CASSIQGRTEAFF.

The V and J genes are TRBV25-1 and TRBJ2-7, with 7 bases lining up with TRBD2. The V segment lost 3 bases and the J segment 6 bases; nucleotides outside the gene matches: 17. The CDR3 covers 17 residues. In germline, CDR1 is MGHDK, CDR2 SYGVNS. The CDR3 reads CASSEASGTHPEREQYF. As DNA, the CDR3 is TGTGCCAGCAGTGAGGCTAGCGGAACCCATCCCGAGCGCGAGCAGTACTTC.

This clone was observed a few times. The rearrangement links TRBV12-3 or TRBV12-4 to TRBJ2-7; D may be TRBD2 (5 bases). V dropped 3 bases and J dropped 3 bases, with 6 bases sitting between them. The CDR3 is 12 amino acids. In DNA, the CDR3 is TGTGCCAGCAGTTTCAGCGGCTACGAGCAGTACTTC. It yields the protein CASSFSGYEQYF.